The sample holds a few counts of the clone carrying this T cell receptor beta chain. This record comes from a study of blood T cell repertoires in COVID-19. Study-wide context: The samples span acute and convalescent COVID-19 from the United States, Italy and Spain.

Using immunoSEQ multiplex PCR, the repertoire was profiled, and TCRdb retains in-frame clones only, with some absent. Of about 73,000 clones in the sample, 89% are singletons; the top ten hold under 10%. The CDR3 sequence is 13 residues long. V was trimmed by 6 bases and J by 4 bases, leaving 12 bases between them. The source of this sequence is a man older than 75 with acute or convalescent COVID-19. The chain combines TRBV12-3 or TRBV12-4 with TRBJ1-1; TRBD1 is a possible D gene (5 bases). The material sequenced was peripheral blood. CDR3 DNA: TGTGCCAGCAGCCCAGGAGGGGCCACTGAAGCTTTCTTT. It is translated as CASSPGGATEAFF.